Presented here are 11 T cell receptor beta chains from one specimen sequenced in a study of blood T cell repertoires in COVID-19. The assay was immunoSEQ multiplex PCR, and TCRdb's table has in-frame clones only and misses some. This table has more than 200,000 clones, less than 90% appearing once. The source material was peripheral blood. The source of these receptors is a man in his sixties with acute or convalescent COVID-19.

The V call is TRBV30, the J call TRBJ2-2, with a tentative D call TRBD1 (5 bases). The CDR3 consists of 15 residues. With 2 bases removed from V and 4 bases from J, the gap between germline ends came to 14 bases. Germline CDR1 is GTSNPN and CDR2 is SVGIG (reference sequence). The CDR3 spells CAWSTLGASTGELFF. The CDR3 DNA is TGTGCCTGGAGTACCCTTGGGGCGAGCACCGGGGAGCTGTTTTTT.

V gene TRBV10-3 combines with J gene TRBJ2-1, with 9 bases aligning to TRBD1. Germline lookup yields CDR1 ENHRY and CDR2 SYGVKD. This CDR3 contains 11 residues. Unmatched junction bases numbered 2, after V lost 11 bases and J lost 6 bases. The CDR3 protein is CAVGQGNEQFF. DNA for the CDR3: TGTGCCGTGGGACAGGGCAATGAGCAGTTCTTC.

The chain has TRBV14 and TRBJ2-2; D might be TRBD1 (6 bases). The germline V gene encodes CDR1 SGHDN and CDR2 FVKESK. V was cut by 3 bases and J by 5 bases, with 10 bases left in between. This CDR3 region has 14 residues. In nucleotides, the CDR3 is TGTGCCAGCAGCCAGATCAGGGGTACCGGGGAGCTGTTTTTT. It translates to CASSQIRGTGELFF.

The chain combines TRBV7-2 with TRBJ1-1; TRBD1 is a possible D gene (5 bases). V shed 4 bases and J shed 1 base, with 10 bases lying between them. From germline, CDR1 is SGHTA and CDR2 FQGNSA. The length of the CDR3 is 14 residues. CDR3 coding DNA: TGTGCCAGCAGCTATGTGACAGAGAACACTGAAGCTTTCTTT. Its translation: CASSYVTENTEAFF.

The J gene is TRBJ2-1, the V gene TRBV29-1, with TRBD2 as a possible D gene (6 bases). Germline V gene lookup returns CDR1 SQVTM and CDR2 ANQGSEA. V lost 4 bases to trimming and J lost 8 bases, with 21 bases between them. This CDR3 is 15 amino acids long. The CDR3 nucleotides are TGCAGCGTTGTTCCCGGGGGTACTGGTAAGGATGAGCAGTTCTTC. This gives the protein CSVVPGGTGKDEQFF.

The chain uses TRBV4-1 and TRBJ1-1; 8 nucleotides match TRBD1. CDR1 is MGHRA and CDR2 is YSYEKL in the germline V gene. The length of the CDR3 is 17 residues. V was clipped by 0 bases and J by 3 bases; unmatched bases: 9. CDR3 protein: CASSQEIYTGGYTEAFF. CDR3 in DNA: TGCGCCAGCAGCCAAGAGATTTACACAGGGGGGTACACTGAAGCTTTCTTT.

The chain links TRBV2 to TRBJ2-1; TRBD1 matches 9 bases. The CDR3 extends over 15 amino acids. V lost 6 bases and J lost 4; bases outside the gene matches: 7. Germline V lookup: CDR1 SNHLY, CDR2 FYNNEI. CDR3 DNA: TGTGCCAGCAGCCCCGGGACAGGGTTTTACAATGAGCAGTTCTTC. Translating gives CASSPGTGFYNEQFF.

This chain connects TRBV7-2 to TRBJ2-3; D might be TRBD1 (6 bases). The V gene's germline CDR1 is SGHTA and CDR2 FQGNSA. This CDR3 spans 15 amino acids. Trimming stripped 0 bases from V and 4 bases from J, with 11 bases between. CDR3 bases: TGTGCCAGCAGCTTAGCAGACAGGTCGGCAGATACGCAGTATTTT. Residues: CASSLADRSADTQYF.

The chain links TRBV12-5 to TRBJ2-3, with TRBD1 matching 7 bases. J was trimmed by 2 bases and V by 4 bases; bases with no gene match: 15. Germline CDR1 and CDR2: LGHNT and FRNRAP. The CDR3 has 18 amino acids. CDR3 loop: CASGSRRTGAPSTDTQYF. CDR3 bases: TGTGCTAGTGGTTCGAGGAGGACAGGAGCACCCTCCACAGATACGCAGTATTTT.

The rearrangement uses TRBV18 and TRBJ2-1, with TRBD2 matching 8 bases. The CDR3 covers 17 residues. V lost 0 bases, J lost 4 bases, and 8 bases stayed unmatched. The V gene's germline CDR1 is KGHSH and CDR2 LQKENI. CDR3 amino acids: CASSPPSGGGPYNEQFF. CDR3 DNA: TGTGCCAGCTCACCACCCTCGGGCGGGGGGCCGTACAATGAGCAGTTCTTC.

V and J are TRBV28 and TRBJ1-6; 7 positions match TRBD1. CDR3 length: 15 amino acids. Germline V gene lookup returns CDR1 MDHEN and CDR2 SYDVKM. V gave up 5 bases and J gave up 7 bases; unmatched junction bases: 8. CDR3 in amino acids: CASSLGGTGNSPLHF. The CDR3 nucleotides are TGTGCCAGCAGTCTAGGGGGCACGGGGAATTCACCCCTCCACTTT. Variable domain in full (rest from reference TRBV28 and TRBJ1-6): DVKVTQSSRYLVKRTGEKVFLECVQDMDHENMFWYRQDPGLGLRLIYFSYDVKMKEKGDIPEGYSVSREKKERFSLILESASTNQTSMYLCASSLGGTGNSPLHFGNGTRLTVT.